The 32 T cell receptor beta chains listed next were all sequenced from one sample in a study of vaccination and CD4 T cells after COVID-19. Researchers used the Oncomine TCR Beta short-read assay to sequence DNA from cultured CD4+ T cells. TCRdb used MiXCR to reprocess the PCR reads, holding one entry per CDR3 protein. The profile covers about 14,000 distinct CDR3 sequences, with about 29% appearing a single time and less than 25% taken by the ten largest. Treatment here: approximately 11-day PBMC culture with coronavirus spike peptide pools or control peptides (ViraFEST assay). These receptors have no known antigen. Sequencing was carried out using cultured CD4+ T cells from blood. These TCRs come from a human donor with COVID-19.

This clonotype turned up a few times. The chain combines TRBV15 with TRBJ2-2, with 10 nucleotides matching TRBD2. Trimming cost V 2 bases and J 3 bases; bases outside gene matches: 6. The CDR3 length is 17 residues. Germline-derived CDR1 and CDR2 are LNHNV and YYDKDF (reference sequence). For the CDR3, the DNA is TGTGCCACCAGCAGAACGTTAGCGGGGGGAGACACCGGGGAGCTGTTTTTT. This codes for CATSRTLAGGDTGELFF.

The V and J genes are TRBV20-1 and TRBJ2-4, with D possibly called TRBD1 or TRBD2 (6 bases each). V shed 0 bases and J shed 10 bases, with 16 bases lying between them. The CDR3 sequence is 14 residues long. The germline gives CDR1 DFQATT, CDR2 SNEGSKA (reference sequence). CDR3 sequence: CSARDLQGGGIQYF. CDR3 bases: TGCAGTGCTAGAGATTTACAGGGAGGTGGGATTCAGTACTTC.

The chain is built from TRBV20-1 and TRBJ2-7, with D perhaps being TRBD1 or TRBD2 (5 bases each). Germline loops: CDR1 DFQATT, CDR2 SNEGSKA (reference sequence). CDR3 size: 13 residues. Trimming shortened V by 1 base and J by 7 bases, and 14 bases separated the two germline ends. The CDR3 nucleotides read TGCAGTGCTAGAGTCTCGGGGCCGGGAGAGCAGTACTTC. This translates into CSARVSGPGEQYF.

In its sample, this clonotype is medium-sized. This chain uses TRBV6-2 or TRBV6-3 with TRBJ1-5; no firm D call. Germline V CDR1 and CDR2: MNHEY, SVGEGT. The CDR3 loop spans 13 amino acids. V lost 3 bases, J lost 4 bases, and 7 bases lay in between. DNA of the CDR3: TGTGCCAGCAGTTATCAGATTAATCAGCCCCAGCATTTT. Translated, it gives CASSYQINQPQHF.

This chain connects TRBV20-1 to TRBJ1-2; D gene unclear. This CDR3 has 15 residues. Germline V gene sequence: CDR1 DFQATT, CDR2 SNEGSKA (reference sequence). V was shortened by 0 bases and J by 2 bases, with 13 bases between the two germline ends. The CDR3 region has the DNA TGCAGTGCTAGAGACCGGGAGGACGCGAACTATGGCTACACCTTC. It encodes CSARDREDANYGYTF.

This CDR3 is CASSLNVYEQYF. CDR3 nucleotide sequence: TGTGCCAGCAGCTTAAACGTCTACGAGCAGTACTTC. The chain joins TRBV11-3 to TRBJ2-7; D is uncertain. In germline, CDR1 is SGHNT, CDR2 YENEEA. This CDR3 is built from 12 residues. Trimming pared 2 bases from V and 3 bases from J, leaving 5 bases between.

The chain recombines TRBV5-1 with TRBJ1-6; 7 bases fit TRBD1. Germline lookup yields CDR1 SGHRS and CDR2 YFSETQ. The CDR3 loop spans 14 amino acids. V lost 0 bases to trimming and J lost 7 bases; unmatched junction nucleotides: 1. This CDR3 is CASSLGQGNSPLHF. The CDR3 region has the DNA TGCGCCAGCAGCTTGGGACAGGGAAATTCACCCCTCCACTTT.

CDR3 DNA sequence: TGTGCCAGCACCCAAATGGGGCCGAACACTGAAGCTTTCTTT. Its protein is CASTQMGPNTEAFF. V usage is TRBV6-1 and J usage is TRBJ1-1; weak D call: TRBD1 (5 bases). Germline CDR1 reads MNHNS; CDR2 reads SASEGT. The CDR3 has 14 residues. Trimming shortened V by 7 bases and J by 1 base, and 13 bases separated the two germline ends.

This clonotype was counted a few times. CDR3 protein: CASRFSGNQPQHF. DNA of the CDR3: TGTGCCAGCAGATTTTCCGGGAATCAGCCCCAGCATTTT. The V call is TRBV12-3 or TRBV12-4, the J call TRBJ1-5; unclear D gene. The ends were cut back, 6 bases at V and 4 bases at J, with 10 bases in the middle. The CDR3 extends over 13 amino acids.

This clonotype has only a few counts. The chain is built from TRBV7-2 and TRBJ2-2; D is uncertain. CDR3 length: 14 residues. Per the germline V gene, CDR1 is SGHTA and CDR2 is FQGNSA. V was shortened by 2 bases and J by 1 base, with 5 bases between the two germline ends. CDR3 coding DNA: TGTGCCAGCAGCTTACTCAGGAACACCGGGGAGCTGTTTTTT. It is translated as CASSLLRNTGELFF.

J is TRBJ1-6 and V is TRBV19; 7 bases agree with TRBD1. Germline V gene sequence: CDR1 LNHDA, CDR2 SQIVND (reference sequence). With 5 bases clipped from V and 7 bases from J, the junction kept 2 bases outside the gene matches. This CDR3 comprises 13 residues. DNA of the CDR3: TGTGCCAGTAGTTCACAGGGGAATTCACCCCTCCACTTT. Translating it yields CASSSQGNSPLHF.

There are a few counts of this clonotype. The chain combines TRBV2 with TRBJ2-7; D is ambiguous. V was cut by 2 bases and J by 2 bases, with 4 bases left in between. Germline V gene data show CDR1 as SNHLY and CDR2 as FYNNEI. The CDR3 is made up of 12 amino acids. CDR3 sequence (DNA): TGTGCCAGCAGTGAAATCCCCTACGAGCAGTACTTC. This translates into CASSEIPYEQYF.

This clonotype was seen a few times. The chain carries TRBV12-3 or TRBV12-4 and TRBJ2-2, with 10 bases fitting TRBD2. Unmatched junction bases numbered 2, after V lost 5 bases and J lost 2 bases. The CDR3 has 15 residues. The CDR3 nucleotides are TGTGCCAGCAGTACTAGCGGGGTAAACACCGGGGAGCTGTTTTTT. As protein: CASSTSGVNTGELFF.

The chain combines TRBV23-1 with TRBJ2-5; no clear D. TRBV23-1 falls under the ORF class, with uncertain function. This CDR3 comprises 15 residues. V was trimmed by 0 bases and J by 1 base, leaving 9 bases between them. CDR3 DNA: TGCGCCAGCAGTCAATCACCAGGCCGCCAAGAGACCCAGTACTTC. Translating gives CASSQSPGRQETQYF.

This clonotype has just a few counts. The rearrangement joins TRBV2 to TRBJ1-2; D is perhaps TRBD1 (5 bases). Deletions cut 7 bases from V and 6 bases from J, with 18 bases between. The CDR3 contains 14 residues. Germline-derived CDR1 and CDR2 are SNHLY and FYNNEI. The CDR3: CASTGVRREHGYTF. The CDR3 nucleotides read TGTGCCAGCACCGGGGTCCGCAGGGAGCATGGCTACACCTTC.

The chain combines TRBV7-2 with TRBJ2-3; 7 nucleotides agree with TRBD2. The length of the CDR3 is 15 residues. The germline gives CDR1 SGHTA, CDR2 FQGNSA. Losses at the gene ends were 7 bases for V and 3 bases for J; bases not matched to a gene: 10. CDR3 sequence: CASTQDSGGTDTQYF. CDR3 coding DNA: TGTGCCAGCACCCAAGATTCGGGGGGTACAGATACGCAGTATTTT.

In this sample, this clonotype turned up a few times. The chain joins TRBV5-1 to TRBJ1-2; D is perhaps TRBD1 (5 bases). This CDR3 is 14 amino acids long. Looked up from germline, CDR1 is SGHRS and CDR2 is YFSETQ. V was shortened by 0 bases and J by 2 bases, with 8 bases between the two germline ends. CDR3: CASSLGQQNYGYTF. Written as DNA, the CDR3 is TGCGCCAGCAGCTTGGGACAGCAGAACTATGGCTACACCTTC.

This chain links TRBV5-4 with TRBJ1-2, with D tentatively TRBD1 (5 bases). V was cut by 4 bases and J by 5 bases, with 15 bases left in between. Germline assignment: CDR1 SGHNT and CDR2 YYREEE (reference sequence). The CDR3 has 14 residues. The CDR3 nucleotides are TGTGCCAGCAGCGACCGGGCCCGGGGGTATGGCTACACCTTC. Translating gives CASSDRARGYGYTF.

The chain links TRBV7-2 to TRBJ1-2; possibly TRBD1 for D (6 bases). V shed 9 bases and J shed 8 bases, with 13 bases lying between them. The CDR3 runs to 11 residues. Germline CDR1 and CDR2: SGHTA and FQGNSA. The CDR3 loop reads CASAGGLGYTF. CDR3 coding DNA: TGTGCCAGTGCGGGGGGCTTGGGCTACACCTTC.

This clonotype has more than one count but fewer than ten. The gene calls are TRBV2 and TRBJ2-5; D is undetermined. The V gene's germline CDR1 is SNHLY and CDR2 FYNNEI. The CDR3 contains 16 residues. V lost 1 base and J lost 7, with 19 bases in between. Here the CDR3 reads CASSEGAVTSYVTQYF. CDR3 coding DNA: TGTGCCAGCAGTGAAGGTGCAGTCACGTCGTATGTGACCCAGTACTTC. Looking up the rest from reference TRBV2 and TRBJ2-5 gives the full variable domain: EPEVTQTPSHQVTQMGQEVILRCVPISNHLYFYWYRQILGQKVEFLVSFYNNEISEKSEIFDDQFSVERPDGSNFTLKIRSTKLEDSAMYFCASSEGAVTSYVTQYFGPGTRLLVL.

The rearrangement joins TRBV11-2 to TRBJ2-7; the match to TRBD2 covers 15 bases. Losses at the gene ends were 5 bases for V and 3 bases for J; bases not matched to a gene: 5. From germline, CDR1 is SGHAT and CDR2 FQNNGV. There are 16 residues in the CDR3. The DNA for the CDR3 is TGTGCCAGCAGCGCAGGACTAGCGGGGGGGGTCTACGAGCAGTACTTC. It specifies CASSAGLAGGVYEQYF.

The CDR3 nucleotides read TGTGCCAGCAGTAAAACGGCCCTGGAGGTAGGGGAGCAGTTCTTC. As protein: CASSKTALEVGEQFF. The chain employs TRBV6-2 or TRBV6-3 and TRBJ2-1, with D tentatively TRBD2 (5 bases). Germline CDR1 reads MNHEY; CDR2 reads SVGEGT. The CDR3 is 15 amino acids. The germline V and J ends were trimmed by 5 bases and 10 bases, with 21 bases remaining between them.

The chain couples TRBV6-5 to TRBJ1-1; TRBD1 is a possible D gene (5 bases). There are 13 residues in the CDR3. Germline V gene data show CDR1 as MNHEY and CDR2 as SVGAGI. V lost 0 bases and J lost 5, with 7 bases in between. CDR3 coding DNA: TGTGCCAGCAGTTACTCGCCAGGGACTGAAGCTTTCTTT. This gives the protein CASSYSPGTEAFF.

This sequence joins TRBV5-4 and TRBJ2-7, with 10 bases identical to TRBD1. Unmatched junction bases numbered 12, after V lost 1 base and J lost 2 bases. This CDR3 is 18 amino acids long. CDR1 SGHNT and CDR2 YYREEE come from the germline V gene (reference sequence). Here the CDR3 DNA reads TGTGCCAGCAGCTTGAACCGGGACAGGGGATTGAATCCCTACGAGCAGTACTTC. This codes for CASSLNRDRGLNPYEQYF.

The CDR3 loop reads CATSRQGIQEETQYF. CDR3 DNA sequence: TGTGCCACCAGCAGACAGGGCATTCAGGAAGAGACCCAGTACTTC. The chain carries TRBV15 and TRBJ2-5; D is possibly TRBD1 (5 bases). The CDR3 has 15 amino acids. CDR1 is LNHNV and CDR2 is YYDKDF in the germline V gene (reference sequence). Trimming left V 2 bases short and J 3 bases short, with 13 bases between.

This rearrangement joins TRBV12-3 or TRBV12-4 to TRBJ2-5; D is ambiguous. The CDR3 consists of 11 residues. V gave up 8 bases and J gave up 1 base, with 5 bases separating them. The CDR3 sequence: CASGVQETQYF. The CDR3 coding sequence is TGTGCCAGCGGAGTCCAAGAGACCCAGTACTTC.

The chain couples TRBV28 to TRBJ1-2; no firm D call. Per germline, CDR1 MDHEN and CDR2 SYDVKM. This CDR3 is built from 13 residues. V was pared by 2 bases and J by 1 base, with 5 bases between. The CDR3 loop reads CASSLVGNYGYTF. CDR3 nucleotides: TGTGCCAGCAGTTTAGTGGGTAACTATGGCTACACCTTC.

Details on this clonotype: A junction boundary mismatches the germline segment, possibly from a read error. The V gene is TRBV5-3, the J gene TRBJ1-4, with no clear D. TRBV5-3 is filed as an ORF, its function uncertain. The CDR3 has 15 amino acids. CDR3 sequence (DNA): TGTGCCAGCAGCTTGGATCCGGGCCCTAATGAAAAACTGTTTTTT. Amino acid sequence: CASSLDPGPNEKLFF.

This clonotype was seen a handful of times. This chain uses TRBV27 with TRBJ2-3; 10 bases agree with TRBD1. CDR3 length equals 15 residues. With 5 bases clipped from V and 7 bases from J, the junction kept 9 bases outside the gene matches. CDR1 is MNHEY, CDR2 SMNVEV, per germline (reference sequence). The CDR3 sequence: CASSTGTGARNTQYF. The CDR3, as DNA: TGTGCCAGCAGTACCGGGACAGGGGCAAGGAATACGCAGTATTTT.

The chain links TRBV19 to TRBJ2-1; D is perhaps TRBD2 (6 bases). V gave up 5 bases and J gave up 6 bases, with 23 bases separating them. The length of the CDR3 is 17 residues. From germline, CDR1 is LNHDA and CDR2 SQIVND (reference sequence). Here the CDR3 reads CASSALTQRAAPNEQFF. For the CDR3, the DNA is TGTGCCAGTAGTGCCTTAACTCAGCGGGCCGCGCCCAATGAGCAGTTCTTC.

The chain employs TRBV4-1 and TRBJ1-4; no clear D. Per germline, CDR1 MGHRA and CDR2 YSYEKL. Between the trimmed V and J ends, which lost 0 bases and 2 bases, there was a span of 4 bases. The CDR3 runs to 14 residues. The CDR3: CASSQEQTNEKLFF. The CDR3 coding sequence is TGCGCCAGCAGCCAAGAACAGACTAATGAAAAACTGTTTTTT.

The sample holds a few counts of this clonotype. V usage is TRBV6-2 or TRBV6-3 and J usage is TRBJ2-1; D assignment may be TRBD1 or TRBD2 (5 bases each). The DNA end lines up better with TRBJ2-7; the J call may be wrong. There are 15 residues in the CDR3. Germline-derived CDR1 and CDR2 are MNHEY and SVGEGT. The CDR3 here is CASSSLRPGPPEQYF. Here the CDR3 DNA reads TGTGCCAGCAGTTCCCTTCGACCGGGGCCACCCGAGCAGTACTTC.